A selection of T cell receptor beta chains follows, all from one sample in a study of radiotherapy plus CTLA-4 blockade in lung cancer. Here immunoSEQ multiplex PCR was the method, and the copy in TCRdb shows in-frame clones only, minus some. Among nearly 110,000 clones listed, 85% were seen once. Sequencing used peripheral blood, obtained from a patient treated with radiotherapy plus ipilimumab. The receptors originated from a human donor with non-small cell lung cancer that progressed on radiotherapy plus ipilimumab. Some clones in this sample may be carry-over from other donors' samples. CDR3s include the opening cysteine and the closing phenylalanine or tryptophan. Fields, in order: V gene, CDR3 length, J gene, clone size, D gene, CDR3 protein, CDR3 DNA. D genes are given only for firm matches. Clone sizes are given selectively: once, few, many, or a class where the clone is expanded.

V: TRBV30; length: 11; J: TRBJ2-1; size: NA; D: NA; CDR3: CAWKRENEQFF; DNA: TGTGCCTGGAAAAGAGAAAATGAGCAGTTCTTC
V: TRBV9; length: 14; J: TRBJ2-6; size: NA; D: NA; CDR3: CASSPNLGANVLTF; DNA: TGTGCCAGCAGCCCAAATCTGGGGGCCAACGTCCTGACTTTC
V: TRBV7-2; length: 16; J: TRBJ1-2; size: once; D: NA; CDR3: CASSLVSRTVGYGYTF; DNA: TGTGCCAGCAGCTTAGTTTCGAGGACAGTGGGATACGGCTACACCTTC
V: TRBV10-3; length: 14; J: TRBJ2-2; size: few; D: NA; CDR3: CATREGSGTGELFF; DNA: TGTGCCACCCGCGAAGGGTCGGGCACCGGGGAGCTGTTTTTT
V: TRBV6-5; length: 16; J: TRBJ1-1; size: NA; D: NA; CDR3: CASSYRTVIMNTEAFF; DNA: TGTGCCAGCAGTTACCGGACAGTAATTATGAACACTGAAGCTTTCTTT
V: TRBV6-1; length: 15; J: TRBJ1-3; size: NA; D: NA; CDR3: CASSRGYLPGNTIYF; DNA: TGTGCCAGCAGTAGGGGGTACTTACCTGGAAACACCATATATTTT
V: TRBV9; length: 13; J: TRBJ1-1; size: few; D: NA; CDR3: CASSVSRNTEAFF; DNA: TGTGCCAGCAGCGTATCGAGAAACACTGAAGCTTTCTTT
V: TRBV5-1; length: 14; J: TRBJ2-3; size: NA; D: NA; CDR3: CASSSAGSTDTQYF; DNA: TGCGCCAGCAGCTCGGCTGGGAGCACAGATACGCAGTATTTT
V: TRBV19; length: 13; J: TRBJ1-6; size: once; D: NA; CDR3: CASSIARTYPLHF; DNA: TGTGCCAGTAGTATAGCCAGGACATACCCCCTCCACTTT
V: TRBV13; length: 13; J: TRBJ1-4; size: NA; D: NA; CDR3: CASSLAGNEKLFF; DNA: TGTGCCAGCAGCTTAGCCGGAAATGAAAAACTGTTTTTT